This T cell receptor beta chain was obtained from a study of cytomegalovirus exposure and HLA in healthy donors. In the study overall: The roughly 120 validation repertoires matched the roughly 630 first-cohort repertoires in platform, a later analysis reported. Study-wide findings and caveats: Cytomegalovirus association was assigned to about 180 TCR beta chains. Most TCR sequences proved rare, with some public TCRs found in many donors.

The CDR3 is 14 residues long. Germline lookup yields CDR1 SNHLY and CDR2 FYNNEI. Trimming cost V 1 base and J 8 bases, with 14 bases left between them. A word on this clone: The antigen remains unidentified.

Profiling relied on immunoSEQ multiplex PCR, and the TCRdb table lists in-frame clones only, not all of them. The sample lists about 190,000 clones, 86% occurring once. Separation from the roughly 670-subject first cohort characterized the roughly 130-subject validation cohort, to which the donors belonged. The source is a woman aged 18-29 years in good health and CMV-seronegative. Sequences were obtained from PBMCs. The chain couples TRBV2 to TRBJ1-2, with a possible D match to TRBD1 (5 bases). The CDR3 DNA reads TGTGCCAGCAGTGAAGTAAGGGGTTCTGGGGGCTACACCTTC. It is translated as CASSEVRGSGGYTF.